This T cell receptor (beta chain) was profiled in a study of vaccination and CD4 T cells after COVID-19. As for the study in general: Median time from COVID diagnosis to post-COVID sampling was over 95 days (35 to 161).

Sequencing of DNA taken from cultured CD4+ T cells relied on the Oncomine TCR Beta short-read assay. It was from cultured CD4+ T cells that genomic DNA was extracted. TCRdb re-analysed the PCR reads in MiXCR, keeping a single row per CDR3 protein. This table holds 20,000 to 25,000 distinct CDR3 sequences, 60% to 80% found once. With regard to this clonotype: Its antigen remains unknown.

Whole-study findings and limits: Vaccine-specific clones in convalescent patients were spike mono-reactive in 304 of 307 cases.

Treatment in this sample: roughly ten-day PBMC culture with coronavirus spike peptide pools or control peptides (ViraFEST assay). Wells that each held fewer than 2.5 million PBMCs were cultured with 9.5 to 10 IU/ml IL-2 and approximately 9.6 ug/ml peptide pools. V lost 6 bases to trimming and J lost 0 bases, with 12 bases between them. The CDR3 covers 16 residues. CDR1 and CDR2 (germline): MNHNS, SASEGT. This sample comprised CD4+ T cells from blood, cultured in vitro, obtained before SARS-CoV-2 vaccination. The TCR originated in a human donor who received a COVID-19 vaccine. The chain recombines TRBV6-1 with TRBJ1-6; tentatively, D is TRBD1 (5 bases). CDR3 region: CASSRDGSSYNSPLHF. The CDR3 nucleotides are TGTGCCAGCAGCCGGGACGGGAGCTCCTATAATTCACCCCTCCACTTT.